The 9 T cell receptor beta chains below come from one sample, sequenced in a study of T cells in pancreatic ductal adenocarcinoma. Measured with immunoSEQ multiplex PCR; TCRdb has only the in-frame clones, and not every one. The repertoire consists of over 100,000 clones, with about 95% occurring once and the leading ten covering roughly 3.1%. No neoadjuvant therapy was given to the selected pancreatic ductal adenocarcinoma patients before their surgery. The specimen was PBMCs. Receptors originate from a human donor with pancreatic ductal adenocarcinoma.

V and J are TRBV7-9 and TRBJ2-3; perhaps TRBD1 as D (5 bases). Germline CDR1 reads SEHNR; CDR2 reads FQNEAQ (reference sequence). The CDR3 totals 13 residues. Trimming left V 5 bases short and J 4 bases short, with 10 bases between. This chain's CDR3 is CASSPQTADTQYF. The CDR3 DNA sequence: TGTGCCAGCAGCCCACAGACAGCAGATACGCAGTATTTT.

This chain joins TRBV7-3 and TRBJ2-1; TRBD2 aligns across 14 bases. With 5 bases clipped from V and 9 bases from J, the junction kept 12 bases outside the gene matches. CDR1 SGHTA and CDR2 FQGTGA come from the germline V gene. This CDR3 comprises 17 residues. As DNA, the CDR3 is TGTGCCAGCAGCCTACCAGGGACTAGCGGGAGCCCGCGTGAGCAGTTCTTC. This codes for CASSLPGTSGSPREQFF. Full variable domain (outside the CDR3, taken from reference TRBV7-3 and TRBJ2-1): GAGVSQTPSNKVTEKGKYVELRCDPISGHTALYWYRQSLGQGPEFLIYFQGTGAADDSGLPNDRFFAVRPEGSVSTLKIQRTERGDSAVYLCASSLPGTSGSPREQFFGPGTRLTVL.

The chain links TRBV5-1 to TRBJ2-7; 11 positions match TRBD2. V lost 3 bases, J lost 5 bases, and 7 bases stayed unmatched. Germline V lookup: CDR1 SGHRS, CDR2 YFSETQ. The CDR3 extends over 15 amino acids. The CDR3, as DNA: TGCGCCAGCAGCTCCGGTGGTAGCGGGGGGGACGAGCAGTACTTC. This translates into CASSSGGSGGDEQYF.

The chain couples TRBV19 to TRBJ2-1; 7 bases map to TRBD2. CDR1 and CDR2 from the germline V gene are LNHDA and SQIVND (reference sequence). The CDR3 has 17 residues. The V segment lost 5 bases and the J segment 0 bases; nucleotides outside the gene matches: 10. The DNA of the CDR3 is TGTGCCAGTAGTTCGGGGAGGGGATTGGGCTCCTACAATGAGCAGTTCTTC. Translating gives CASSSGRGLGSYNEQFF.

The chain couples TRBV2 to TRBJ2-1; 9 bases align to TRBD1. V dropped 9 bases and J dropped 8; count of bases not matched to a gene: 8. Per germline, CDR1 SNHLY and CDR2 FYNNEI. The CDR3 runs 13 residues. Written as DNA, the CDR3 is TGTGCCAGTAAATTACAGGGGGCGTATGAGCAGTTCTTC. This encodes CASKLQGAYEQFF.

The chain carries TRBV9 and TRBJ2-7; D gene uncertain. The CDR3 loop spans 14 amino acids. Between the trimmed V and J ends, which lost 0 bases and 3 bases, there was a span of 10 bases. The germline V gene has CDR1 SGDLS and CDR2 YYNGEE. The CDR3 here is CASSVGAGRYEQYF. The CDR3 bases are TGTGCCAGCAGCGTAGGTGCAGGCCGCTACGAGCAGTACTTC.

V is TRBV29-1 and J is TRBJ2-7; 12 nucleotides match TRBD1. CDR1 SQVTM and CDR2 ANQGSEA come from the germline V gene. The CDR3 has 16 residues. Trimming cost V 8 bases and J 5 bases; bases outside gene matches: 16. The CDR3 loop is CSIRPSWGQGAHEQYF. CDR3 DNA sequence: TGCAGCATCCGACCTAGTTGGGGACAGGGGGCACACGAGCAGTACTTC.

The rearrangement uses TRBV28 and TRBJ2-3; 13 bases align to TRBD2. V dropped 3 bases and J dropped 2; count of bases not matched to a gene: 11. The CDR3 is made up of 19 amino acids. The germline gives CDR1 MDHEN, CDR2 SYDVKM. Here the CDR3 reads CASSFGGTSGTYHTDTQYF. CDR3 sequence (DNA): TGTGCCAGCAGTTTCGGAGGGACTAGCGGGACCTACCACACAGATACGCAGTATTTT.

The V gene is TRBV7-2, the J gene TRBJ2-2, with a weak D call TRBD2 (6 bases). The CDR3 has 14 residues. CDR1 is SGHTA and CDR2 is FQGNSA in the germline V gene. Trimming removed 5 bases at V and 8 bases at J, with 15 bases between. The CDR3 sequence: CASSPILARGELFF. CDR3 in DNA: TGTGCCAGCAGCCCGATTCTAGCGAGGGGGGAGCTGTTTTTT.